This TCR beta chain is drawn from a study of shared clonotypes between healthy human individuals. Per germline, CDR1 SGHRS and CDR2 YFSETQ. V was cut by 2 bases and J by 2 bases, with 14 bases left in between. There are 15 residues in the CDR3. Method: immunoSEQ multiplex PCR; TCRdb's copy keeps in-frame clones and lacks some. The table includes some 2.1 million clones, approximately 94% detected once. CD45RO-negative CD8 cells positively selected for CCR7 made up the naive population, which excluded terminally differentiated effector memory CD45RA+ cells. The sequence was obtained from a man aged 18 to 30 in good health. The rearrangement joins TRBV5-1 to TRBJ2-7; D perhaps matches TRBD1 (6 bases). The sample was naive CD8+ T cells sorted from blood. As DNA, the CDR3 is TGCGCCAGCAGCTTAGACAGGTCCCTGCCCTACGAGCAGTACTTC. Its protein is CASSLDRSLPYEQYF.